The 18 T cell receptor beta chains listed next were all sequenced from one sample in a study of CXCR3-negative and CXCR3-positive naive CD8 T cells. The libraries of TRB cDNA were constructed through 5' RACE using UMI labels. Following a re-call of the 5' RACE reads, TCRdb has one entry per CDR3 protein and lacks DNA. The sample has approximately 41,000 distinct CDR3 sequences; the top ten hold about 10%. Sequencing input: memory CD8+ T cells from blood. These receptor sequences come from a human donor in good health. Some clones in this sample may be carry-over from other donors' samples.

The V and J genes are TRBV27 and TRBJ1-1; the D call of TRBD1 rests on TCRdb alone, since no DNA is present to check it. This CDR3 spans 15 amino acids. Germline V CDR1 and CDR2: MNHEY, SMNVEV (reference sequence). This CDR3 reads CASSLTGNGYTEAFF.

CDR3 loop: CASRRTGLEAFF. The chain joins TRBV5-1 to TRBJ1-1; the D gene TCRdb calls, TRBD1, cannot be checked with no DNA. CDR1 SGHRS and CDR2 YFSETQ come from the germline V gene. This CDR3 has 12 amino acids.

V is TRBV7-6 and J is TRBJ2-5; the D call from TCRdb, TRBD2, cannot be confirmed without DNA. Looked up from germline, CDR1 is SGHVS and CDR2 is FNYEAQ. The length of the CDR3 is 15 residues. CDR3 sequence: CASSTRSGGDETQYF.

This chain joins TRBV29-1 and TRBJ2-2; TCRdb selects TRBD1, and the lack of DNA leaves this call unchecked. Looked up from germline, CDR1 is SQVTM and CDR2 is ANQGSEA. The CDR3 has 15 amino acids. The CDR3: CSVDFGQVSPGELFF.

CDR3 loop: CASSPGLSNQPQHF. V gene TRBV10-2 combines with J gene TRBJ1-5. The CDR3 is 14 residues long. Germline CDR1 and CDR2: WSHSY and SAAADI.

V usage is TRBV6-5 and J usage is TRBJ2-7; lacking DNA, the TRBD1 call made by TCRdb goes unchecked. Germline CDR1 MNHEY, CDR2 SVGAGI. The CDR3 totals 16 residues. The CDR3 protein is CASSYSRPGQDYEQYF.

The chain combines TRBV14 with TRBJ2-7; TCRdb's D call of TRBD1 is untestable without DNA. Germline V gives CDR1 SGHDN, CDR2 FVKESK. The CDR3 loop spans 15 amino acids. The CDR3 sequence: CASSLTRTGGYEQYF.

This chain uses TRBV28 with TRBJ2-5; no DNA is available, so the TRBD2 call from TCRdb remains unchecked. CDR3 length: 13 residues. Per the germline V gene, CDR1 is MDHEN and CDR2 is SYDVKM. CDR3: CASSFSGEATQYF.

The chain couples TRBV29-1 to TRBJ2-1; without DNA, the TCRdb call of TRBD2 cannot be checked. This CDR3 contains 16 residues. The V gene's germline CDR1 is SQVTM and CDR2 ANQGSEA. The CDR3 spells CSVETRGGPSYNEQFF.

The chain employs TRBV29-1 and TRBJ2-3; TCRdb reports TRBD2, a call that lacks DNA to check it against. The CDR3 is 18 residues long. Germline loops: CDR1 SQVTM, CDR2 ANQGSEA. CDR3 sequence: CSVEPADLAGLTTDTQYF.

This rearrangement joins TRBV29-1 to TRBJ2-1; the D call of TRBD1 rests on TCRdb alone, since no DNA is present to check it. CDR1 and CDR2 from the germline V gene are SQVTM and ANQGSEA. The CDR3 consists of 13 residues. CDR3 sequence: CSGGDRPPHEQFF.

The chain links TRBV4-1 to TRBJ1-6; with no DNA, the TCRdb D assignment of TRBD1 cannot be verified. CDR1 is MGHRA, CDR2 YSYEKL, per germline. This CDR3 comprises 15 residues. CDR3: CASSQMGQLNSPLHF.

The rearrangement links TRBV2 to TRBJ2-7. CDR1 SNHLY and CDR2 FYNNEI come from the germline V gene. CDR3 length: 13 amino acids. CDR3 in amino acids: CASSEVGRYEQYF.

The rearrangement links TRBV7-7 to TRBJ2-7; without DNA, the TCRdb call of TRBD1 cannot be checked. Germline-derived CDR1 and CDR2 are SSHAT and FNYEAQ (reference sequence). The CDR3 totals 14 residues. The CDR3 sequence is CASSLSTGAYEQYF. The whole variable domain, remainder taken from reference TRBV7-7 and TRBJ2-7, is GAGVSQSPRYKVTKRGQDVTLRCDPISSHATLYWYQQALGQGPEFLTYFNYEAQPDKSGLPSDRFSAERPEGSISTLTIQRTEQRDSAMYRCASSLSTGAYEQYFGPGTRLTVT.

The chain employs TRBV28 and TRBJ1-1; no DNA is available, so the TRBD1 call from TCRdb remains unchecked. This CDR3 spans 12 amino acids. Germline lookup yields CDR1 MDHEN and CDR2 SYDVKM. CDR3: CASLARGPEAFF.

The chain has TRBV12-3 or TRBV12-4 and TRBJ1-1. The CDR3 totals 12 residues. CDR3 sequence: CASKGGGTEAFF.

The V gene is TRBV29-1, the J gene TRBJ2-5; TCRdb indicates TRBD1, and absent DNA this call remains unverified. The CDR3 sequence is 14 residues long. The germline CDR1 and CDR2 sequences are SQVTM and ANQGSEA. CDR3 residues: CSVETAGVRETQYF.

The chain carries TRBV20-1 and TRBJ1-1; TCRdb indicates TRBD1, and absent DNA this call remains unverified. CDR3 length: 15 amino acids. Germline V gene lookup returns CDR1 DFQATT and CDR2 SNEGSKA (reference sequence). The CDR3 sequence: CSARGPDSTNTEAFF.